These T cell receptor beta chains were read from a single sample in a study of cytomegalovirus exposure and HLA in healthy donors. Repertoires were generated with immunoSEQ multiplex PCR, while TCRdb's copy carries only in-frame clones and drops some. The repertoire holds 85,000 to 130,000 clones, with around 75% as singletons. The specimen sequenced was PBMCs. All receptors derive from a male donor in good health and CMV-seropositive. The CDR3 runs from the conserved cysteine through the conserved F or W. Each record gives: V gene, clone size, J gene, D gene, CDR3 DNA, CDR3 protein. The D gene is left open where the match is weak. The size entry is marked missing in some rows and otherwise reads once, few, many or a size class.

v_gene: TRBV7-2
abundance: -
j_gene: TRBJ2-7
d_gene: -
CDR3nt: TGTGCCAGCAGCTTAGGGCAGGTCTACGAGCAGTACTTC
CDR3aa: CASSLGQVYEQYF

v_gene: TRBV4-2
abundance: -
j_gene: TRBJ2-1
d_gene: -
CDR3nt: TGTGCCAGCAGCCAAGATGGACTGGCGGGGACTCCCTCCTACAATGAGCAGTTCTTC
CDR3aa: CASSQDGLAGTPSYNEQFF

v_gene: TRBV5-1
abundance: -
j_gene: TRBJ1-1
d_gene: TRBD1
CDR3nt: TGCGCCAGCAGCGGAGGGACAGCGAACACTGAAGCTTTCTTT
CDR3aa: CASSGGTANTEAFF

v_gene: TRBV7-2
abundance: -
j_gene: TRBJ2-1
d_gene: -
CDR3nt: TGTGCCAGCAACTTGGGGGGACGGAGATACAATGAGCAGTTCTTC
CDR3aa: CASNLGGRRYNEQFF

v_gene: TRBV2
abundance: -
j_gene: TRBJ2-7
d_gene: TRBD2
CDR3nt: TGTGCCAGCTCGTTAAAGACTAGCGGGAGAGGTGGAGAGCAGTACTTC
CDR3aa: CASSLKTSGRGGEQYF

v_gene: TRBV6-5
abundance: -
j_gene: TRBJ1-5
d_gene: -
CDR3nt: TGTGCCAGCAGCCGAGACGGGAACGGAGGTCAGCCCCAGCATTTT
CDR3aa: CASSRDGNGGQPQHF

v_gene: TRBV7-8
abundance: -
j_gene: TRBJ2-5
d_gene: TRBD1
CDR3nt: TGTGCCAGCAGCCCTCGGACAGGACCGGCGACAGAGACCCAGTACTTC
CDR3aa: CASSPRTGPATETQYF

v_gene: TRBV5-1
abundance: -
j_gene: TRBJ2-7
d_gene: TRBD2
CDR3nt: TGCGCCAGCAGCTTTGCGGGAGGAGCCTACGAGCAGTACTTC
CDR3aa: CASSFAGGAYEQYF

v_gene: TRBV28
abundance: once
j_gene: TRBJ2-2
d_gene: TRBD2
CDR3nt: TGTGCCAGCAGTTTATTCCCCGGACTAGCGATCGGGGAGCTGTTTTTT
CDR3aa: CASSLFPGLAIGELFF

v_gene: TRBV30
abundance: -
j_gene: TRBJ1-5
d_gene: -
CDR3nt: TGTGCCTGGAGTGTAGCGGGGATACGTCAGCCCCAGAATTTT
CDR3aa: CAWSVAGIRQPQNF

v_gene: TRBV7-2
abundance: -
j_gene: TRBJ1-3
d_gene: TRBD1
CDR3nt: TGTGCCAGCAGCCCAGGGGGACAGGAGAGAAACACCATATATTTT
CDR3aa: CASSPGGQERNTIYF

v_gene: TRBV4-3
abundance: -
j_gene: TRBJ1-3
d_gene: -
CDR3nt: TGCGCCAGCAGCCAAGATGGGCAGATCTCTGGAAACACCATATATTTT
CDR3aa: CASSQDGQISGNTIYF

v_gene: TRBV25-1
abundance: -
j_gene: TRBJ2-3
d_gene: TRBD2
CDR3nt: TGTGCCAGCAGTGAACTAGCGGGGAGCACAGATACGCAGTATTTT
CDR3aa: CASSELAGSTDTQYF

v_gene: TRBV19
abundance: -
j_gene: TRBJ1-4
d_gene: TRBD1
CDR3nt: TGTGCCAGTAGTCCGGTCGAGACAGGGAGGGAAAAACTGTTTTTT
CDR3aa: CASSPVETGREKLFF

v_gene: TRBV6-5
abundance: -
j_gene: TRBJ1-4
d_gene: TRBD1
CDR3nt: TGTGCCAGCAGCCATGACAGGGGCAGAGAAAAACTGTTTTTT
CDR3aa: CASSHDRGREKLFF

v_gene: TRBV6-5
abundance: -
j_gene: TRBJ1-2
d_gene: TRBD1
CDR3nt: TGTGCCAGCGGGACAGGGCAGGGCCGGCGGTACCCCTTC
CDR3aa: CASGTGQGRRYPF

v_gene: TRBV28
abundance: few
j_gene: TRBJ1-2
d_gene: -
CDR3nt: TGTGCCAGCAGTTCCCGAGGCCCCCCCTATGGCTACACCTTC
CDR3aa: CASSSRGPPYGYTF

v_gene: TRBV27
abundance: few
j_gene: TRBJ2-7
d_gene: -
CDR3nt: TGTGCCAGCAGTTTTGAGGGAGCTTGGGGCGAGCAGTACTTC
CDR3aa: CASSFEGAWGEQYF

v_gene: TRBV27
abundance: -
j_gene: TRBJ1-6
d_gene: TRBD1
CDR3nt: TGTGCCAGCAGTTTTAATACTCCAGGGGGGATTTCACCCCTCCACTTT
CDR3aa: CASSFNTPGGISPLHF

v_gene: TRBV28
abundance: few
j_gene: TRBJ1-2
d_gene: -
CDR3nt: TGTGCCAGCAGTTTGCAGGGTAACTATGGCTACACCTTC
CDR3aa: CASSLQGNYGYTF

v_gene: TRBV13
abundance: -
j_gene: TRBJ1-1
d_gene: -
CDR3nt: TGTGCCAGCAGCTTAGGGGTCAGAAACACTGAAGCTTTCTTT
CDR3aa: CASSLGVRNTEAFF

v_gene: TRBV29-1
abundance: -
j_gene: TRBJ2-3
d_gene: TRBD2
CDR3nt: TGCAGCGTTGAAGAGAACCGCCTACTAGCGGGGAAGCGGAATACGCAGTATTTT
CDR3aa: CSVEENRLLAGKRNTQYF

v_gene: TRBV7-3
abundance: -
j_gene: TRBJ2-2
d_gene: -
CDR3nt: TGTGCCAGCAGCTCGAGGCACGGTAACACCGGGGAGCTGTTTTTT
CDR3aa: CASSSRHGNTGELFF

v_gene: TRBV27
abundance: -
j_gene: TRBJ1-1
d_gene: -
CDR3nt: TGTGCGTCGCGGGGGGGTGTTCGGAACACTGAAGCTTTCTTT
CDR3aa: CASRGGVRNTEAFF

v_gene: TRBV25-1
abundance: -
j_gene: TRBJ2-5
d_gene: -
CDR3nt: TGTGCCAGCATGCGAAGGGGAGAGACCCAGTACTTC
CDR3aa: CASMRRGETQYF

v_gene: TRBV9
abundance: -
j_gene: TRBJ1-5
d_gene: -
CDR3nt: TGTGCCAGCAGCGGTCGCATCGGTCAGCCCCAGCATTTT
CDR3aa: CASSGRIGQPQHF

v_gene: TRBV6-5
abundance: few
j_gene: TRBJ2-5
d_gene: -
CDR3nt: TGTGCCAGCAGACAACACTCCCGGACTGCGGAGACCCAGTACTTC
CDR3aa: CASRQHSRTAETQYF

v_gene: TRBV6-4
abundance: -
j_gene: TRBJ2-3
d_gene: -
CDR3nt: TGTGCCAGCAGTGACTCAGCGGGCACAGATACGCAGTATTTT
CDR3aa: CASSDSAGTDTQYF

v_gene: TRBV30
abundance: few
j_gene: TRBJ1-4
d_gene: -
CDR3nt: TGTGCCTGGATGATTTACGGGCTCGGGGAGGAAAAACTGTTTTTT
CDR3aa: CAWMIYGLGEEKLFF

v_gene: TRBV7-2
abundance: -
j_gene: TRBJ2-7
d_gene: -
CDR3nt: TGTGCCAGCAGCGGAGGGATCTCCTACGAGCAGTACTTC
CDR3aa: CASSGGISYEQYF

v_gene: TRBV6-1
abundance: -
j_gene: TRBJ2-1
d_gene: -
CDR3nt: TGTGCCAGCAGTGAATTGTTAGCCTACAATGAGCAGTTCTTC
CDR3aa: CASSELLAYNEQFF

v_gene: TRBV6-6
abundance: -
j_gene: TRBJ1-2
d_gene: TRBD1
CDR3nt: TGTGCCAGCAGCCCGACAGGGGTGGATGGCTACACCTTC
CDR3aa: CASSPTGVDGYTF

v_gene: TRBV5-1
abundance: -
j_gene: TRBJ2-2
d_gene: TRBD2
CDR3nt: TGCGCCAGCAGCTCCCCGGAGGGAGGGTCGGCGGCCGGGGAGCTGTTTTTT
CDR3aa: CASSSPEGGSAAGELFF

v_gene: TRBV29-1
abundance: -
j_gene: TRBJ1-1
d_gene: TRBD1
CDR3nt: TGCAGCGTTGAGATAACAGGGGGCACTGAAGCTTTCTTT
CDR3aa: CSVEITGGTEAFF

v_gene: TRBV5-1
abundance: -
j_gene: TRBJ2-2
d_gene: -
CDR3nt: TGCGCCAGCAGCTTCGGGGGGCTGAACACCGGGGAGCTGTTTTTT
CDR3aa: CASSFGGLNTGELFF

v_gene: TRBV6-5
abundance: -
j_gene: TRBJ2-7
d_gene: TRBD2
CDR3nt: TGTGCCAGCACCCTCACCCCCGGGGGGGCCGGGGAGCAGTACTTC
CDR3aa: CASTLTPGGAGEQYF

v_gene: TRBV28
abundance: -
j_gene: TRBJ1-3
d_gene: TRBD1
CDR3nt: TGTGCCACCCAGGGGGCGAACGGAAACACCATATATTTT
CDR3aa: CATQGANGNTIYF

v_gene: TRBV7-3
abundance: -
j_gene: TRBJ2-2
d_gene: -
CDR3nt: TGTGCCAGCAGTCCGCAGTCCTTCACCGGGGAGCTGTTTTTT
CDR3aa: CASSPQSFTGELFF

v_gene: TRBV19
abundance: -
j_gene: TRBJ1-1
d_gene: -
CDR3nt: TGTGCCAGTATTTCAGTGGAGGGGAGGTTCAACACTGAAGCTTTCTTT
CDR3aa: CASISVEGRFNTEAFF

v_gene: TRBV27
abundance: few
j_gene: TRBJ1-1
d_gene: -
CDR3nt: TGTGCCAGCAGTTTATTGGGGGGTGGTGAAGCTTTCTTT
CDR3aa: CASSLLGGGEAFF

v_gene: TRBV6-1
abundance: few
j_gene: TRBJ1-1
d_gene: -
CDR3nt: TGTGCCAGCAGTGCGGGGTCGGTGCGAGCTTTCTTT
CDR3aa: CASSAGSVRAFF

v_gene: TRBV4-3
abundance: -
j_gene: TRBJ1-5
d_gene: -
CDR3nt: TGCGCCAGCAGCCCCAATAGCAATCAGCCCCAGCATTTT
CDR3aa: CASSPNSNQPQHF

v_gene: TRBV28
abundance: -
j_gene: TRBJ2-1
d_gene: TRBD1
CDR3nt: TGTGCCAGCAGTCTGACAGGGGGCTACAATGAGCAGTTCTTC
CDR3aa: CASSLTGGYNEQFF

v_gene: TRBV10-2
abundance: few
j_gene: TRBJ1-1
d_gene: -
CDR3nt: TGCGCCAGCAGTCCCAGGGTGAACACTGAAGCTTTCTTT
CDR3aa: CASSPRVNTEAFF

v_gene: TRBV4-3
abundance: -
j_gene: TRBJ1-6
d_gene: -
CDR3nt: TGCGCCAGCAGCCTTTGGATACTGCAGGATAATTCACCCCTCCACTTT
CDR3aa: CASSLWILQDNSPLHF

v_gene: TRBV5-6
abundance: -
j_gene: TRBJ1-4
d_gene: -
CDR3nt: TGTGCCAGCAGCTTGGGGTTAAGCGAAAAACTGTTTTTT
CDR3aa: CASSLGLSEKLFF

v_gene: TRBV5-6
abundance: -
j_gene: TRBJ1-4
d_gene: -
CDR3nt: TGTGCCAGCAGCTTGGACTTTCGGAGGGGAAACGAAAAACTGTTTTTT
CDR3aa: CASSLDFRRGNEKLFF

v_gene: TRBV5-1
abundance: -
j_gene: TRBJ1-4
d_gene: -
CDR3nt: TGCGCCAGCAGCCTAAGGACCGCGTTGGGGGCAGGTGAAAAACTGTTTTTT
CDR3aa: CASSLRTALGAGEKLFF

v_gene: TRBV7-3
abundance: -
j_gene: TRBJ2-1
d_gene: -
CDR3nt: TGTGCCAGCAGCGGGGGGGCGCACAATGAGCAGTTCTTC
CDR3aa: CASSGGAHNEQFF

v_gene: TRBV7-3
abundance: -
j_gene: TRBJ2-7
d_gene: TRBD2
CDR3nt: TGTGCCAGCAGCTTAGGCGGGGGAAAGTACGAGCAGTACTTC
CDR3aa: CASSLGGGKYEQYF

v_gene: TRBV6-6
abundance: once
j_gene: TRBJ2-2
d_gene: -
CDR3nt: TGTGCCAGCAGTAAAGACACATACACCGGGGAGCTGTTTTTT
CDR3aa: CASSKDTYTGELFF

v_gene: TRBV28
abundance: -
j_gene: TRBJ2-7
d_gene: TRBD1
CDR3nt: TGTGCCAGCAGTTTTAGGGACAGGATTCCCTACGAGCAGTACTTC
CDR3aa: CASSFRDRIPYEQYF

v_gene: TRBV19
abundance: -
j_gene: TRBJ2-7
d_gene: -
CDR3nt: TGTGCCAGTAGTATAATAAGGGGTAATGGCTACGAGCAGTACTTC
CDR3aa: CASSIIRGNGYEQYF